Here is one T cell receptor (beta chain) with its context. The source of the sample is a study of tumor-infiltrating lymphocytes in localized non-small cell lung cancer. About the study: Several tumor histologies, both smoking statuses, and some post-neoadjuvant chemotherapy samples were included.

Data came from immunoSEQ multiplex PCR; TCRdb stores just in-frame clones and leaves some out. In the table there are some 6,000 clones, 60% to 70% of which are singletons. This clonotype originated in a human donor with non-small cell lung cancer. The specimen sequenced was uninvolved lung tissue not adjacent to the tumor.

CDR3 amino acids: CASIRTSASPVKYF. The CDR3 DNA reads TGTGCCAGCATTCGGACTAGCGCGTCCCCCGTAAAGTACTTC. The V and J genes are TRBV28 and TRBJ2-7; 9 nucleotides align to TRBD2. The trim removed 7 bases at V and 11 bases at J, leaving 15 bases unmatched. The CDR3 loop spans 14 amino acids. From germline, CDR1 is MDHEN and CDR2 SYDVKM.